This T cell receptor (beta chain) originates from a study of a mutant IDH1 vaccine in newly diagnosed glioma. Looking at the study overall: Beginning 4-6 weeks after radiotherapy alone, or with temozolomide cycles, vaccination took place. Sex distribution of treated patients was roughly 62% male and roughly 38% female; mean age was around 40 years. It was radiotherapy, temozolomide, or both that patients received previously, with most receiving both.

CDR1 SGHTA and CDR2 FQGNSA come from the germline V gene. Losses at the gene ends were 4 bases for V and 4 bases for J; bases not matched to a gene: 6. The CDR3 is 14 amino acids. Time point specified: week 11, during vaccination. The content of each vaccine dose was 300 ug of mutant IDH1 20-mer peptide, and topical imiquimod accompanied it. Each donor presented with a new WHO grade 3 or 4 astrocytoma that tested IDH1-mutant and showed ATRX loss. The table lists this clone with a few counts. As yet, its antigen is unknown. Using immunoSEQ multiplex PCR, the repertoire was profiled, and TCRdb retains in-frame clones only, with some absent. The sample records 55,000 or so clones, roughly nine tenths being singletons.

The chain joins TRBV7-2 to TRBJ2-7, with TRBD1 identical over 8 bases. Specimen: PBMCs, collected from a glioma patient whose treatment included an IDH1 peptide vaccine. This receptor was taken from a man aged 50-60 years with glioma. The CDR3 nucleotides read TGTGCCAGCAGCTCTACCGACAGGGGTTACGAGCAGTACTTC. Amino acid sequence: CASSSTDRGYEQYF.